The T cell receptor (beta chain) under discussion was sequenced for a study of technical replicates of blood from several donors. Method: immunoSEQ multiplex PCR; TCRdb's copy keeps in-frame clones and lacks some. The data hold just over 80,000 clones, with about 94% observed a single time. CDR3 length equals 14 residues. Germline V lookup: CDR1 SGDLS, CDR2 YYNGEE. Losses at the gene ends were 3 bases for V and 8 bases for J; bases not matched to a gene: 6. This chain links TRBV9 with TRBJ1-2, with 11 bases fitting TRBD1. The clonotype originates from a human donor in good health. The sequencing sample was made of T cells isolated from PBMCs. The CDR3 is CASSAGTGGVGYTF. The CDR3 nucleotides are TGTGCCAGCAGCGCAGGGACAGGGGGTGTAGGCTACACCTTC.